These T cell receptor beta chains were read from a single sample in a study of blood T cells in healthy people across ages. One entry per CDR3 protein, called by TCRdb with MiXCR from the 5' RACE reads. Among hundreds of thousands of distinct CDR3 sequences listed, 58% were seen once. Sequences were obtained from blood. Source of these receptors: a man aged 55 to 70 in good health. Both conserved end residues are part of each CDR3. A D gene is named only where the DNA matches it firmly. Size is omitted from some rows. Given values are once, few, many or a class for expanded clones.

clone size: -
D gene: -
J gene: TRBJ2-5
CDR3 length: 16
V gene: TRBV6-6
CDR3 protein: CASRKRGWGGVETQYF
CDR3 DNA: TGTGCCAGCAGGAAGAGGGGTTGGGGAGGAGTAGAGACCCAGTACTTC

clone size: few
D gene: TRBD1
J gene: TRBJ1-2
CDR3 length: 13
V gene: TRBV29-1
CDR3 protein: CSVGTGQTYGYTF
CDR3 DNA: TGCAGCGTCGGGACAGGGCAGACCTATGGCTACACCTTC

clone size: many
D gene: -
J gene: TRBJ2-3
CDR3 length: 12
V gene: TRBV18
CDR3 protein: CASSPPTDTQYF
CDR3 DNA: TGTGCCAGCAGCCCCCCGACAGATACGCAGTATTTT

clone size: few
D gene: -
J gene: TRBJ2-5
CDR3 length: 16
V gene: TRBV6-5
CDR3 protein: CASSYSPRTLQETQYF
CDR3 DNA: TGTGCCAGCAGTTACTCCCCCAGGACCCTCCAAGAGACCCAGTACTTC

clone size: once
D gene: -
J gene: TRBJ2-1
CDR3 length: 14
V gene: TRBV5-1
CDR3 protein: CASSLVTGYNEQFF
CDR3 DNA: TGCGCCAGCAGCTTGGTTACCGGTTACAATGAGCAGTTCTTC

clone size: -
D gene: -
J gene: TRBJ2-3
CDR3 length: 16
V gene: TRBV7-2
CDR3 protein: CASSLAGGRRWDTQYF
CDR3 DNA: TGTGCCAGCAGCTTAGCGGGAGGACGGCGATGGGATACGCAGTATTTT

clone size: -
D gene: -
J gene: TRBJ2-7
CDR3 length: 15
V gene: TRBV12-3/TRBV12-4
CDR3 protein: CASSRGQGSVDEQYF
CDR3 DNA: TGTGCCAGCAGTCGAGGGCAGGGGAGCGTCGACGAGCAGTACTTC

clone size: -
D gene: TRBD1
J gene: TRBJ2-3
CDR3 length: 16
V gene: TRBV29-1
CDR3 protein: CSVTRTDRGRADTQYF
CDR3 DNA: TGCAGCGTTACTCGGACCGACAGGGGGCGTGCAGATACGCAGTATTTT

clone size: -
D gene: TRBD1
J gene: TRBJ2-5
CDR3 length: 16
V gene: TRBV14
CDR3 protein: CASSHGTGPTKETQYF
CDR3 DNA: TGTGCCAGCAGCCACGGGACAGGGCCTACTAAAGAGACCCAGTACTTC

clone size: -
D gene: TRBD1
J gene: TRBJ1-2
CDR3 length: 13
V gene: TRBV7-9
CDR3 protein: CASSRTGSRGYTF
CDR3 DNA: TGTGCCAGCAGCCGGACAGGGTCTCGCGGCTACACCTTC

clone size: -
D gene: TRBD1
J gene: TRBJ2-1
CDR3 length: 15
V gene: TRBV5-1
CDR3 protein: CASSLRWTGNNEQFF
CDR3 DNA: TGCGCCAGCAGCTTGAGATGGACAGGGAACAATGAGCAGTTCTTC

clone size: -
D gene: -
J gene: TRBJ2-3
CDR3 length: 16
V gene: TRBV25-1
CDR3 protein: CASSAYMGGSTDTQYF
CDR3 DNA: TGTGCCAGCAGTGCCTATATGGGGGGTTCCACAGATACGCAGTATTTT

clone size: -
D gene: -
J gene: TRBJ2-3
CDR3 length: 15
V gene: TRBV9
CDR3 protein: CASSVIGRRTDTQYF
CDR3 DNA: TGTGCCAGCAGCGTAATAGGGAGGCGAACAGATACGCAGTATTTT

clone size: many
D gene: -
J gene: TRBJ1-1
CDR3 length: 15
V gene: TRBV7-9
CDR3 protein: CASSPGTPGDTEAFF
CDR3 DNA: TGTGCCAGCAGCCCCGGGACTCCAGGAGACACTGAAGCTTTCTTT

clone size: once
D gene: -
J gene: TRBJ2-1
CDR3 length: 15
V gene: TRBV5-1
CDR3 protein: CASSLGRATYNEQFF
CDR3 DNA: TGCGCCAGCAGCTTGGGACGGGCGACCTACAATGAGCAGTTCTTC

clone size: -
D gene: -
J gene: TRBJ2-5
CDR3 length: 16
V gene: TRBV20-1
CDR3 protein: CSAREPPDNWLATQYF
CDR3 DNA: TGCAGTGCTAGAGAGCCCCCTGACAACTGGCTAGCGACCCAGTACTTC

clone size: -
D gene: TRBD2
J gene: TRBJ2-1
CDR3 length: 16
V gene: TRBV11-3
CDR3 protein: CASSSASGSSYNEQFF
CDR3 DNA: TGTGCCAGCAGCTCTGCTAGCGGGAGCTCCTACAATGAGCAGTTCTTC